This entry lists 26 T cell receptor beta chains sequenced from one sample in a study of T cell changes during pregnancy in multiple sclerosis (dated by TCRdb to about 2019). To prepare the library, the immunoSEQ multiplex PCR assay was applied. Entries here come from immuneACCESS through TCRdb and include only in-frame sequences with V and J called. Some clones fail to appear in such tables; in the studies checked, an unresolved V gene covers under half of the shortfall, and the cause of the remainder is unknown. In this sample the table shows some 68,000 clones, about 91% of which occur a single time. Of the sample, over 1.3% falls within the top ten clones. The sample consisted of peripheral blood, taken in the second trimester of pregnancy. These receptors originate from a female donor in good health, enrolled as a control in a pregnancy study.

As DNA, the CDR3 is TGTGCCAGCAGCTCTCTACTTGATACGCAGTATTTT. This translates into CASSSLLDTQYF. The V and J genes are TRBV7-2 and TRBJ2-3, with unresolved D. V shed 4 bases and J shed 6 bases, with 8 bases lying between them. CDR3 length: 12 amino acids. Germline lookup yields CDR1 SGHTA and CDR2 FQGNSA.

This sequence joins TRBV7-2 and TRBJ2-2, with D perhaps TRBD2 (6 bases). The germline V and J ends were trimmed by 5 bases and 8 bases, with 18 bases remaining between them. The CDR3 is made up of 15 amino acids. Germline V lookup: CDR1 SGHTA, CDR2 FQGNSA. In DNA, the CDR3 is TGTGCCAGCAGCCCTCGTTGGGGGGAGAGAGGGGAGCTGTTTTTT. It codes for CASSPRWGERGELFF.

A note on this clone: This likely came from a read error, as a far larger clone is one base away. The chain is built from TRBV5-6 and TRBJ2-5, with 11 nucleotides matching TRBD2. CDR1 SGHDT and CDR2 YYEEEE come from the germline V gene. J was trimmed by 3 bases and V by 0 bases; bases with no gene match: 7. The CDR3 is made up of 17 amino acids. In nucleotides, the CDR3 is TGTGCCAGCAGCTTGGGGCTAGCGGGGGGAAGAGAAGAGACCCAGTACTTC. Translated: CASSLGLAGGREETQYF.

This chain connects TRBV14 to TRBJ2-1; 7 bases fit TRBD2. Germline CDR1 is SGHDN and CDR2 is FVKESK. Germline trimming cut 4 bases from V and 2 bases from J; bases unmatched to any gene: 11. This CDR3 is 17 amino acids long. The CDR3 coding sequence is TGTGCCAGCAGCCTAAATATAGCGGGCTTGGCCTACAATGAGCAGTTCTTC. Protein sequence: CASSLNIAGLAYNEQFF.

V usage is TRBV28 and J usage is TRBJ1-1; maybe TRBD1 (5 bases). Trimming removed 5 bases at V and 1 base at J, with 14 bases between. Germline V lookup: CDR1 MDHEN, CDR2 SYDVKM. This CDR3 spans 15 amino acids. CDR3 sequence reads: CASSPGGGRNTEAFF. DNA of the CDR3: TGTGCCAGCAGTCCCGGGGGGGGACGGAACACTGAAGCTTTCTTT.

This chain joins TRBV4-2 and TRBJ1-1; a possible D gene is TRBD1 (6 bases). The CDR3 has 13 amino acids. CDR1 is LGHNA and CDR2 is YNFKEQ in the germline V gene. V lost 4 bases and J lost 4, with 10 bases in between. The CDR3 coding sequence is TGTGCCAGCAGCCCAGACAGGTCCACTGAAGCTTTCTTT. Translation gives CASSPDRSTEAFF.

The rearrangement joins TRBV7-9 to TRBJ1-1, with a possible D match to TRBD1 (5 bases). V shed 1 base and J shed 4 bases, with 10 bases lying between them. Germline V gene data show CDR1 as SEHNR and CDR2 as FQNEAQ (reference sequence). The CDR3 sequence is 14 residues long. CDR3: CASSLVAGPTEAFF. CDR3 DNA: TGTGCCAGCAGCTTAGTTGCGGGACCCACTGAAGCTTTCTTT.

CDR3 sequence reads: CASSLAGTSSETQYF. For the CDR3, the DNA is TGTGCCAGCAGCTTAGCCGGGACTAGCAGTGAGACCCAGTACTTC. The chain links TRBV7-2 to TRBJ2-5, with 9 bases fitting TRBD2. CDR3 size: 15 residues. Trimming at V came to 0 bases and at J to 5 bases, leaving 4 bases not matched to a gene. Germline V CDR1 and CDR2: SGHTA, FQGNSA.

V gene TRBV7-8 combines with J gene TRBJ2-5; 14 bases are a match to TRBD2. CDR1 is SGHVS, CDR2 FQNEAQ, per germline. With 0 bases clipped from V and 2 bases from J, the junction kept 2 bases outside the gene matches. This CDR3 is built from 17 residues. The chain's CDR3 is CASSLAGTSGGQETQYF. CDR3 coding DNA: TGTGCCAGCAGCTTAGCGGGGACTAGCGGGGGTCAAGAGACCCAGTACTTC.

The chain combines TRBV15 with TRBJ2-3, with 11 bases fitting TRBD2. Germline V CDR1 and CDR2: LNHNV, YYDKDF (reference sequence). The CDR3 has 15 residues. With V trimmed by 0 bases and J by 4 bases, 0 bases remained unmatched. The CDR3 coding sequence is TGTGCCACCAGCAGAGATAGCGGGGGGGCAGATACGCAGTATTTT. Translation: CATSRDSGGADTQYF.

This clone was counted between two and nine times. This CDR3 is CASSRRTGMDSTSPLHF. The CDR3 nucleotides read TGTGCCAGCAGCCGCCGGACAGGGATGGACTCTACTTCACCCCTCCACTTT. This chain links TRBV14 with TRBJ1-6, with 8 bases lining up with TRBD1. Germline trimming cut 4 bases from V and 9 bases from J; bases unmatched to any gene: 14. The CDR3 spans 17 residues. Germline V lookup: CDR1 SGHDN, CDR2 FVKESK.

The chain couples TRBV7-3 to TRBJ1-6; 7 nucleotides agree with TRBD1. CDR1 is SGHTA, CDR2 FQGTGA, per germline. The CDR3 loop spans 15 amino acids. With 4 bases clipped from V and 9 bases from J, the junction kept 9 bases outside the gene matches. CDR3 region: CASSSSTGSGSPLHF. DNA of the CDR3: TGTGCCAGCAGCTCCTCGACAGGGTCAGGTTCACCCCTCCACTTT.

In DNA form, the CDR3 reads TGTGCCAGTGGGGGGTCTTATGGCTACACCTTC. It translates to CASGGSYGYTF. The chain combines TRBV19 with TRBJ1-2; possible D gene TRBD1, 5 bases. The CDR3 runs to 11 residues. V was clipped by 8 bases and J by 5 bases, with 9 bases between them. From germline, CDR1 is LNHDA and CDR2 SQIVND (reference sequence).

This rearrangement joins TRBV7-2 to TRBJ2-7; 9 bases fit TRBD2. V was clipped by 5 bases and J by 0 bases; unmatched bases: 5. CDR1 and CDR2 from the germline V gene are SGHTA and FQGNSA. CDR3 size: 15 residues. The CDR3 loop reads CASSPTSGRSYEQYF. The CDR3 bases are TGTGCCAGCAGCCCGACTAGCGGCCGCTCCTACGAGCAGTACTTC.

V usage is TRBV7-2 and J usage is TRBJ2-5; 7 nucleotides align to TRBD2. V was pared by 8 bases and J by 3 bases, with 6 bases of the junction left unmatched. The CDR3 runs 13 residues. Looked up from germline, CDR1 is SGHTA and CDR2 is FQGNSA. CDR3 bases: TGTGCCAGCGGCGCGGGAGCTGAAGAGACCCAGTACTTC. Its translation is CASGAGAEETQYF.

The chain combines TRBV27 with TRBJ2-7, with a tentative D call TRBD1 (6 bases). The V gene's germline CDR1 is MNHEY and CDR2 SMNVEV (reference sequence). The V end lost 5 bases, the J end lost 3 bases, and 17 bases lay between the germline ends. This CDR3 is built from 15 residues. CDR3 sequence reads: CASSPSGTSGYEQYF. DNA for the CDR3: TGTGCCAGCAGTCCCTCCGGGACATCAGGCTACGAGCAGTACTTC.

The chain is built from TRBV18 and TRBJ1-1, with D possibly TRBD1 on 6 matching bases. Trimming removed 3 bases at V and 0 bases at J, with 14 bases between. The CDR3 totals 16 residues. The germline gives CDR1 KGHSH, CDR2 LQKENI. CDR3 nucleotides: TGTGCCAGCTCACCCCTCTGGGAGGGGGTGAACACTGAAGCTTTCTTT. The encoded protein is CASSPLWEGVNTEAFF.

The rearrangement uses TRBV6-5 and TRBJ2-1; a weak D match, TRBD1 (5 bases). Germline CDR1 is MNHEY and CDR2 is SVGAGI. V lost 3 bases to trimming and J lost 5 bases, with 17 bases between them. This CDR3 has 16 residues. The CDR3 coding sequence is TGTGCCAGCAGTTATTACCAAGGGGCGATCAACAATGAGCAGTTCTTC. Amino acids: CASSYYQGAINNEQFF.

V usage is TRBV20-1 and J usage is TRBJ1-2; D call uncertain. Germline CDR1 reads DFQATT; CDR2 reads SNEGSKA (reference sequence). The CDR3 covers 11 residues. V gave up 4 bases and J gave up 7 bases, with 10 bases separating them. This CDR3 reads CSATSGGGYTF. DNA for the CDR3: TGCAGTGCTACCAGCGGCGGTGGCTACACCTTC.

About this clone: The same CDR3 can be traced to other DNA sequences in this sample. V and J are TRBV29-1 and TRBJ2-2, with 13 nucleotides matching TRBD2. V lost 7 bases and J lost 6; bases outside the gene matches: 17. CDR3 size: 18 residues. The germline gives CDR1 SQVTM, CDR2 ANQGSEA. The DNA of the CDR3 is TGCAGCGGGATCTGGACTAGCGGGAGTGAGCCTAGCGCCGGGGAGCTGTTTTTT. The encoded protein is CSGIWTSGSEPSAGELFF.

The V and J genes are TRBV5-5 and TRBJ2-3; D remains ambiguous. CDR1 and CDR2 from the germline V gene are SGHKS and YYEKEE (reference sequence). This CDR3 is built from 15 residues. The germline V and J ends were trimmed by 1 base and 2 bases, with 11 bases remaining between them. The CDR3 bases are TGTGCCAGCAGCTTGTCACTCTACCCCACAGATACGCAGTATTTT. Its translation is CASSLSLYPTDTQYF.

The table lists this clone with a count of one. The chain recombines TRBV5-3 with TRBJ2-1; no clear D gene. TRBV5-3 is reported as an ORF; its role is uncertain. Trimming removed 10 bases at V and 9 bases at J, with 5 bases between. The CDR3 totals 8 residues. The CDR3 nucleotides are TGTGCCGCGAGTGAGCAGTTCTTC. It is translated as CAASEQFF.

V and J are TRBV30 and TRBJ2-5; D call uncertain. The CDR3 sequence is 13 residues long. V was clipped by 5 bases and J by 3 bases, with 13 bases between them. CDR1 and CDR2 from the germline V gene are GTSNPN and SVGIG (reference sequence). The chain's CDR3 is CAWSVDKKETQYF. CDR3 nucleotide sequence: TGTGCCTGGTCGGTAGACAAGAAAGAGACCCAGTACTTC.

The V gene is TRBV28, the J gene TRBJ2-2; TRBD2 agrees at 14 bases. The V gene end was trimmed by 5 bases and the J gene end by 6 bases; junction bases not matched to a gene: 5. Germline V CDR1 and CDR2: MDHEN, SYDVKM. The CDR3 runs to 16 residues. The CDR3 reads CASSQPGLAGAGELFF. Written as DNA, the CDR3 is TGTGCCAGCAGTCAACCGGGACTAGCGGGAGCCGGGGAGCTGTTTTTT.

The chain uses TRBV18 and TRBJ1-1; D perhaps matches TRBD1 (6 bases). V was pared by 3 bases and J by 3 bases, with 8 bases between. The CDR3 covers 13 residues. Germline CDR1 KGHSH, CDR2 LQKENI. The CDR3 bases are TGTGCCAGCTCACCGGGACACCACACTGAAGCTTTCTTT. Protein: CASSPGHHTEAFF.

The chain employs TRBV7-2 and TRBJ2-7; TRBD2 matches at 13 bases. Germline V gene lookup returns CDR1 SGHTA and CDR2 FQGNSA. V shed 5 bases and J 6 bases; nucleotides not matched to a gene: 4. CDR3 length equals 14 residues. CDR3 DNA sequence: TGTGCCAGCAGCCCCGGACTAGCGGGAGCCGAGCAGTACTTC. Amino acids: CASSPGLAGAEQYF.